The present entry profiles one T cell receptor beta chain with its context. This sample was taken from a study of OX40 agonist ivuxolimab in advanced cancers. Per the germline V gene, CDR1 is MRHNA and CDR2 is SNTAGT. V gave up 3 bases and J gave up 10 bases, with 16 bases separating them. This CDR3 comprises 14 residues. The data were produced by immunoSEQ multiplex PCR, yet TCRdb's version contains in-frame clones alone and is incomplete. This sample has some 60,000 clones, with under 85% found just once. This sequence originates from an adult with an advanced solid tumor such as melanoma, head and neck, liver or kidney cancer. The rearrangement uses TRBV6-4 and TRBJ2-1, with a tentative D call TRBD2 (6 bases). The starting material was CD4+ or CD8+ T cells sorted from blood, obtained in a trial of the OX40 agonist ivuxolimab. CDR3: CASSDHPGDLEQFF. The CDR3 nucleotides read TGTGCCAGCAGTGATCACCCGGGAGACCTAGAGCAGTTCTTC.